The 7 T cell receptor beta chains given below trace back to one sample, sequenced in a study of vaccination and CD4 T cells after COVID-19. Sequencing of the DNA from cultured CD4+ T cells was carried out with the Oncomine TCR Beta short-read assay. TCRdb re-analysed the PCR reads in MiXCR, keeping a single row per CDR3 protein. The repertoire consists of roughly 14,000 distinct CDR3 sequences, with about half occurring once and the leading ten covering 20% to 30%. Regarding treatment: approximately 9-day PBMC culture with coronavirus spike peptide pools or control peptides (ViraFEST assay). No antigens are known for them. Sequenced here: cultured CD4+ T cells from blood, sampled after SARS-CoV-2 vaccination. Source of these receptors: a human donor with COVID-19.

This clonotype was counted between two and nine times. The chain employs TRBV20-1 and TRBJ1-3; TRBD1 matches 8 bases. Losses at the gene ends were 4 bases for V and 0 bases for J; bases not matched to a gene: 5. The CDR3 has 15 amino acids. CDR1 is DFQATT, CDR2 SNEGSKA, per germline (reference sequence). Here the CDR3 reads CSAIQGGNSGNTIYF. The CDR3 DNA sequence: TGCAGTGCTATACAGGGGGGTAACTCTGGAAACACCATATATTTT.

The table lists this clonotype with a few counts. This CDR3 reads CASSLPLGRDSPLHF. The CDR3 DNA sequence: TGTGCCAGCAGCTTACCCCTTGGGAGGGATTCACCCCTCCACTTT. The chain carries TRBV7-2 and TRBJ1-6; D unclear. Trimming shortened V by 2 bases and J by 8 bases, and 13 bases separated the two germline ends. CDR3 length: 15 amino acids. The germline V gene has CDR1 SGHTA and CDR2 FQGNSA.

The J gene is TRBJ1-3, the V gene TRBV7-2; the D is unclear. The germline V and J ends were trimmed by 1 base and 0 bases, with 4 bases remaining between them. CDR1 is SGHTA, CDR2 FQGNSA, per germline. The CDR3 has 14 residues. The CDR3 nucleotides are TGTGCCAGCAGCTTAGGAGCCTCTGGAAACACCATATATTTT. This translates into CASSLGASGNTIYF.

The V call is TRBV20-1, the J call TRBJ1-3; tentatively, D is TRBD1 (5 bases). V lost 0 bases and J lost 7, with 13 bases in between. Germline V gene lookup returns CDR1 DFQATT and CDR2 SNEGSKA (reference sequence). The CDR3 totals 14 residues. The CDR3 DNA reads as TGCAGTGCTAGAGATTCGGGGGTTAGTAACACCATATATTTT. Residues: CSARDSGVSNTIYF.

V gene TRBV20-1 combines with J gene TRBJ2-7, with 16 bases aligning to TRBD2. J lost 4 bases, V lost 3 bases, and 9 bases had no gene match. Germline V gives CDR1 DFQATT, CDR2 SNEGSKA (reference sequence). The CDR3 loop spans 17 amino acids. CDR3 amino acids: CSASPGLAGGLSYEQYF. CDR3 sequence (DNA): TGCAGTGCTAGCCCGGGACTAGCGGGGGGGCTGTCTTACGAGCAGTACTTC.

This clonotype was seen a handful of times. This sequence joins TRBV7-9 and TRBJ2-5; tentatively, D is TRBD1 (6 bases). V lost 3 bases and J lost 5, with 22 bases in between. Germline V CDR1 and CDR2: SEHNR, FQNEAQ (reference sequence). This CDR3 region has 17 residues. The CDR3 DNA follows: TGTGCCAGCAGCTTGGGGCCCAACAGGGAGATTGGGGAGACCCAGTACTTC. Translated: CASSLGPNREIGETQYF.

This clonotype was seen a single time. The V gene is TRBV2, the J gene TRBJ1-2; 8 nucleotides align to TRBD1. V lost 4 bases to trimming and J lost 5 bases; unmatched junction nucleotides: 6. From germline, CDR1 is SNHLY and CDR2 FYNNEI. CDR3 length equals 14 residues. CDR3 DNA: TGTGCCAGCAGTGCGGACAGGGAATATTATGGCTACACCTTC. Amino acids: CASSADREYYGYTF.